A selection of T cell receptor beta chains follows, all from one sample in a study of T-cell memory formation after mild COVID-19. TCRdb fed the 5' RACE reads into MiXCR, producing one record per CDR3 protein. The table shows about 540,000 distinct CDR3 sequences, with around 21% occurring only once. Sequencing used PBMCs or a T cell subset sorted from them (not recorded which). The receptor set was obtained from an adult woman who had mild COVID-19 (a few samples of this study predate the infection). Cell type and time point are not known. The conserved cysteine and the conserved F or W are not part of the CDR3 here. Each record gives: CDR3 protein, J gene, V gene.

ASRFSGGITGELF,TRBJ2-2,TRBV6-2/TRBV6-3
SVESQVSPSSYNEQF,TRBJ2-1,TRBV29-1
ASSERTGFAEAF,TRBJ1-1,TRBV25-1
ASSRGGLEF,TRBJ2-1,TRBV4-1
ASRREFGEGYEQY,TRBJ2-7,TRBV5-1
ASSSGGAAF,TRBJ1-1,TRBV7-3
ASSPPGYGYT,TRBJ1-2,TRBV12-3/TRBV12-4
ATSNVGTSGTYNEQF,TRBJ2-1,TRBV24-1
SARTSGNNEQF,TRBJ2-1,TRBV20-1
ASSPYGSSGPYNEQF,TRBJ2-1,TRBV7-6
ASSQAVSGIGGYT,TRBJ1-2,TRBV3-1
ASSDTPAGNTIY,TRBJ1-3,TRBV7-8
ASSPRGYYNEQF,TRBJ2-1,TRBV18
ASSPSLGGPDTQY,TRBJ2-3,TRBV18
ASSLPQRFYGYT,TRBJ1-2,TRBV7-8
SARNVLAATDTQY,TRBJ2-3,TRBV20-1
ASSSLRLLAGSWKQY,TRBJ2-7,TRBV6-6
ASSLLTTQETQY,TRBJ2-5,TRBV5-1
SARGTSGFTGELF,TRBJ2-2,TRBV20-1
ASSLNSNGKDTQY,TRBJ2-3,TRBV5-1
ATSSWGTGGTDTQY,TRBJ2-3,TRBV15
ASTPGGRSYNEQF,TRBJ2-1,TRBV6-5
ASSLSPLVLEAF,TRBJ1-1,TRBV27
ASSLWTGAKTGELF,TRBJ2-2,TRBV5-1
ASSQNRFTGELF,TRBJ2-2,TRBV4-1
ASSLFPTSLTGKNIQY,TRBJ2-4,TRBV12-3/TRBV12-4
SASATGWTEAF,TRBJ1-1,TRBV20-1
ASSTDGRSYEQY,TRBJ2-7,TRBV5-6
ASSFWLGGQF,TRBJ2-1,TRBV12-3/TRBV12-4
ASSPSSGPYNEQF,TRBJ2-1,TRBV12-3/TRBV12-4
ASSQDRDRYEQY,TRBJ2-7,TRBV4-1
ASSQTGRYGYT,TRBJ1-2,TRBV6-5
ASSSYSGRSSYEQY,TRBJ2-7,TRBV7-2
ASSQGTSGSGRF,TRBJ2-1,TRBV14
ATSDTAGGREDTQY,TRBJ2-3,TRBV24-1
ASSVRRESANTGELF,TRBJ2-2,TRBV9
ASSQRDRPYEQY,TRBJ2-7,TRBV7-9
AWSSLWGYEQY,TRBJ2-7,TRBV30
ATSDGDSEAF,TRBJ1-1,TRBV24-1
ASTPPVGSGESSEQF,TRBJ2-1,TRBV3-1
ASSLDLGGSNYGYT,TRBJ1-2,TRBV5-1
ASSSDTIGGTQY,TRBJ2-3,TRBV11-3
ASSFGEQEQF,TRBJ2-1,TRBV7-2
ASSWTGGSLLLNQPQH,TRBJ1-5,TRBV27
ASSLQLGSQETQY,TRBJ2-5,TRBV5-1
ASSFSDGYEQY,TRBJ2-7,TRBV5-1
ASSSLRTSGQETQY,TRBJ2-5,TRBV5-1
ASSPGGPDTQY,TRBJ2-3,TRBV5-1
ASSLGPSRTGELF,TRBJ2-2,TRBV5-1
ASSETGGVYGYT,TRBJ1-2,TRBV12-3/TRBV12-4
ASSLSAGSNTGELF,TRBJ2-2,TRBV27
ASSPLENTEAF,TRBJ1-1,TRBV12-3/TRBV12-4
ASSYWGGEQY,TRBJ2-7,TRBV6-5
ASSLLERGAPVEQY,TRBJ2-7,TRBV5-1